This is a list of T cell receptor beta chains from one sample in a study of spatial heterogeneity in lung cancer. MiXCR, applied by TCRdb to the 5' RACE reads, yields one record per CDR3 protein. The data show roughly 25,000 distinct CDR3 sequences, with approximately 4.7% seen just once and 5.2% held by the top ten. The material sequenced was PBMCs, taken at surgery. The source is a male donor with early-stage non-small cell lung cancer. Both conserved end residues are part of each CDR3. The D gene is left open where the match is weak. Some rows have no size entry. The others give once, few or many, or a class for an expanded clone.

TRBV5-6	many	TRBD2	TRBJ2-3	CASSLPKTSGDTQYF	TGTGCCAGCAGCTTACCCAAAACTAGCGGAGATACGCAGTATTTT
TRBV7-3	many	.	TRBJ2-3	CASSLTVEVTDTQYF	TGTGCCAGCAGCTTAACGGTCGAAGTCACAGATACGCAGTATTTT
TRBV12-3/TRBV12-4	many	TRBD1	TRBJ2-2	CASSTGTGWGGAGELFF	TGTGCCAGCAGCACCGGGACAGGGTGGGGAGGCGCCGGGGAGCTGTTTTTT
TRBV2	many	.	TRBJ2-3	CASSEGGVGTQYF	TGTGCCAGCAGTGAAGGCGGGGTGGGTACGCAGTATTTT
TRBV2	.	TRBD2	TRBJ2-1	CASRVRPAGGNEQFF	TGTGCCAGCAGGGTGAGACCAGCGGGGGGGAATGAGCAGTTCTTC
TRBV4-1	many	.	TRBJ2-7	CASSQWNGKEQYF	TGCGCCAGCAGCCAGTGGAACGGAAAGGAGCAGTACTTC
TRBV19	many	.	TRBJ2-1	CASSIGGVTYNEQFF	TGTGCCAGTAGTATAGGGGGGGTCACCTACAATGAGCAGTTCTTC
TRBV4-2	many	TRBD2	TRBJ2-3	CASSQLSGGSVGTDTQYF	TGTGCCAGCAGCCAACTCAGCGGGGGCTCGGTCGGCACAGATACGCAGTATTTT
TRBV6-1	many	.	TRBJ2-2	CASSHSTTGELFF	TGTGCCAGCTCTCACTCCACCACCGGGGAGCTGTTTTTT
TRBV5-4	many	.	TRBJ1-4	CASSDDRATNEKLFF	TGTGCCAGCAGCGACGATCGAGCAACTAATGAAAAACTGTTTTTT
TRBV28	many	.	TRBJ2-3	CASSTGLGGSTDTQYF	TGTGCCAGCAGCACCGGACTAGGGGGTAGCACAGATACGCAGTATTTT
TRBV7-9	many	TRBD1	TRBJ2-5	CASSSRQGETQYF	TGTGCCAGCAGCTCACGACAGGGAGAGACCCAGTACTTC
TRBV29-1	many	.	TRBJ2-3	CSVEVRVGDTQYF	TGCAGCGTTGAAGTCCGGGTTGGAGATACGCAGTATTTT
TRBV29-1	many	TRBD2	TRBJ2-4	CSVLQAGDIQYF	TGCAGCGTTCTACAAGCGGGAGACATTCAGTACTTC
TRBV28	few	.	TRBJ1-2	CASSPGTFSRVGYTF	TGTGCCAGCAGTCCCGGGACTTTTTCGAGGGTTGGCTACACCTTC
TRBV11-1	many	.	TRBJ1-2	CASRLAGDDYGYTF	TGTGCCAGCAGATTAGCCGGAGATGACTATGGCTACACCTTC
TRBV7-2	many	TRBD2	TRBJ2-3	CASSLEVLAGGADTQYF	TGTGCCAGCAGCTTAGAGGTACTAGCGGGAGGAGCAGATACGCAGTATTTT
TRBV4-2	many	.	TRBJ2-3	CASSQVEKPWGTDTQYF	TGTGCCAGCAGCCAAGTGGAGAAACCCTGGGGCACAGATACGCAGTATTTT
TRBV28	many	.	TRBJ1-6	CASSSLRWGSSYNSPLHF	TGTGCCAGCAGTTCCCTTCGATGGGGAAGCTCCTATAATTCACCCCTCCACTTT
TRBV19	few	.	TRBJ1-1	CASSGLGDTEAFF	TGTGCCAGTAGTGGTTTGGGGGACACTGAAGCTTTCTTT
TRBV7-6	large	TRBD2	TRBJ2-7	CASGGGKTYEQYF	TGTGCCAGCGGCGGGGGGAAAACCTACGAGCAGTACTTC
TRBV18	many	.	TRBJ1-1	CATAYLESLGYTEAFF	TGTGCCACCGCATACTTGGAATCCCTTGGTTACACTGAAGCTTTCTTT
TRBV28	many	.	TRBJ1-2	CASSFLGLANYGYTF	TGTGCCAGCAGTTTCCTGGGTCTAGCTAACTATGGCTACACCTTC
TRBV4-2	once	.	TRBJ1-1	CASSQDEGTEAFF	TGTGCCAGCAGCCAAGATGAGGGGACTGAAGCTTTCTTT
TRBV3-1	many	.	TRBJ2-1	CASSQGEGGEQFF	TGTGCCAGCAGCCAAGGCGAGGGGGGTGAGCAGTTCTTC
TRBV28	many	TRBD2	TRBJ2-7	CASSQRDLAGYEQYF	TGTGCCAGCTCGCAACGGGACTTAGCGGGTTACGAGCAGTACTTC
TRBV5-1	many	.	TRBJ2-6	CASSLVLSGANVLTF	TGCGCCAGCAGCTTGGTACTCTCTGGGGCCAACGTCCTGACTTTC
TRBV12-3/TRBV12-4	.	TRBD1	TRBJ2-1	CASSLGGTGENEQFF	TGTGCCAGCAGTTTAGGCGGGACAGGGGAGAATGAGCAGTTCTTC
TRBV6-4	few	.	TRBJ1-1	CASSDSWNTEAFF	TGTGCCAGCAGTGACTCTTGGAACACTGAAGCTTTCTTT
TRBV12-3/TRBV12-4	many	.	TRBJ2-3	CASKGWGSLSTDTQYF	TGTGCCAGCAAGGGTTGGGGGAGCCTAAGCACAGATACGCAGTATTTT
TRBV3-1	many	TRBD1	TRBJ1-4	CASSQGTGGEKLFF	TGTGCCAGCAGCCAAGGGACAGGGGGCGAAAAACTGTTTTTT
TRBV6-6	many	.	TRBJ1-2	CASSYSPTVNYGYTF	TGTGCCAGCAGTTACTCGCCGACAGTAAACTATGGCTACACCTTC
TRBV7-8	medium-sized	.	TRBJ2-3	CASSHLAGGGRTDTQYF	TGTGCCAGCAGCCACCTGGCTGGAGGGGGTAGGACAGATACGCAGTATTTT
TRBV5-1	many	.	TRBJ2-2	CASSPKNTGELFF	TGCGCCAGCAGCCCCAAAAACACCGGGGAGCTGTTTTTT
TRBV28	many	TRBD1	TRBJ1-1	CASSRSRQGGTEAFF	TGTGCCAGCAGTAGATCTCGACAGGGTGGCACTGAAGCTTTCTTT
TRBV4-3	many	.	TRBJ2-3	CASSQVGGPTDTQYF	TGCGCCAGCAGCCAAGTGGGGGGGCCCACAGATACGCAGTATTTT
TRBV12-3/TRBV12-4	medium-sized	.	TRBJ1-5	CASSLSQFNQPQHF	TGTGCCAGCAGTTTATCACAATTCAATCAGCCCCAGCATTTT
TRBV10-3	medium-sized	.	TRBJ1-5	CAISDSLSQQPQHF	TGTGCCATCAGTGACAGCCTTAGTCAGCAGCCCCAGCATTTT
TRBV9	.	TRBD1	TRBJ1-4	CASSLTADRDLEKLFF	TGTGCCAGCAGTCTAACCGCTGACAGGGACCTTGAAAAACTGTTTTTT
TRBV5-1	medium-sized	TRBD2	TRBJ2-1	CASSLGGSYNEQFF	TGCGCCAGCAGCTTAGGCGGGAGCTACAATGAGCAGTTCTTC
TRBV7-3	many	TRBD1	TRBJ2-2	CASSRGQDLTGELFF	TGTGCCAGCAGCCGAGGACAGGATCTAACCGGGGAGCTGTTTTTT
TRBV2	.	.	TRBJ1-5	CANTSFNQPQHF	TGTGCCAACACAAGCTTCAATCAGCCCCAGCATTTT
TRBV30	many	.	TRBJ2-3	CAWNMRATDTQYF	TGTGCCTGGAACATGAGGGCCACAGATACGCAGTATTTT
TRBV3-1	medium-sized	.	TRBJ1-1	CASSPSLGAALNTEAFF	TGTGCCAGCAGCCCCAGCTTGGGGGCGGCGCTGAACACTGAAGCTTTCTTT
TRBV30	many	.	TRBJ1-6	CAWSVEDYNSPLHF	TGTGCCTGGAGTGTGGAGGACTATAATTCACCCCTCCACTTT
TRBV7-2	many	.	TRBJ1-5	CASSVQGGRGSNQPQHF	TGTGCCAGCAGCGTCCAAGGCGGCCGGGGTAGCAATCAGCCCCAGCATTTT
TRBV3-1	many	.	TRBJ2-7	CASSLRGGEQYF	TGTGCCAGCAGCCTGCGGGGCGGCGAGCAGTACTTC
TRBV7-3	many	.	TRBJ2-6	CASMSPATGANVLTF	TGTGCCAGCATGTCCCCGGCCACTGGGGCCAACGTCCTGACTTTC
TRBV28	many	TRBD1	TRBJ1-2	CASSSTGGGRGYTF	TGTGCCAGCAGCTCAACAGGGGGCGGGAGGGGCTACACCTTC
TRBV19	many	.	TRBJ2-3	CASSISRHSDTQYF	TGTGCCAGTAGTATATCCAGGCATTCAGATACGCAGTATTTT
TRBV30	many	.	TRBJ2-2	CAWARGLNTGELFF	TGTGCCTGGGCAAGAGGCTTGAACACCGGGGAGCTGTTTTTT
TRBV18	many	.	TRBJ1-6	CASSPELGSPLHF	TGTGCCAGCTCACCAGAGCTAGGATCACCCCTCCACTTT
TRBV12-3/TRBV12-4	many	.	TRBJ2-7	CASSFLAPNGEQYF	TGTGCCAGCAGTTTCCTGGCTCCCAATGGCGAGCAGTACTTC
TRBV29-1	many	TRBD1	TRBJ2-7	CSAATQGQTYEQYF	TGCAGCGCCGCCACCCAGGGACAGACCTACGAGCAGTACTTC